The 6 T cell receptor beta chains below come from one sample, sequenced in a study of cytomegalovirus exposure and HLA in healthy donors. PCR employed 60 Vbeta and 13 Jbeta primers. The protocol was immunoSEQ multiplex PCR, while the TCRdb copy is restricted to in-frame clones and leaves out a portion. This table has fewer than 200,000 clones, roughly 70% appearing once. The sequencing sample was made of PBMCs. These receptor sequences come from a woman between 25 and 40 years old in good health and CMV-seronegative.

The chain uses TRBV7-9 and TRBJ1-6; the D gene is possibly TRBD1 (6 bases). Trimming took 4 bases from V and 9 from J, leaving 19 bases between them. Germline V CDR1 and CDR2: SEHNR, FQNEAQ (reference sequence). The CDR3 covers 16 residues. The CDR3 protein is CASSSRSTGVGSPLHF. The CDR3 coding sequence is TGTGCCAGCAGCTCAAGATCGACAGGAGTAGGTTCACCCCTCCACTTT.

The chain employs TRBV13 and TRBJ1-1; 7 bases are a match to TRBD1. CDR3 length: 16 amino acids. Per germline, CDR1 PRHDT and CDR2 FYEKMQ (reference sequence). V was pared by 2 bases and J by 8 bases, with 14 bases of the junction left unmatched. The CDR3 coding sequence is TGTGCCAGCAGCTTAACCCACGGGACAGATGCCTTAGAAGCTTTCTTT. Translated: CASSLTHGTDALEAFF.

This chain connects TRBV10-2 to TRBJ2-1; 8 bases align to TRBD2. Trimming removed 8 bases from V and 7 bases from J; junction bases left unmatched: 10. The CDR3 covers 14 residues. CDR1 WSHSY and CDR2 SAAADI come from the germline V gene. DNA for the CDR3: TGCGCCAGCCTCGCTAGCGGGTTCATAAATGAGCAGTTCTTC. Protein sequence: CASLASGFINEQFF.

This clone was seen a few times. The chain couples TRBV4-3 to TRBJ2-5; 7 positions match TRBD2. The CDR3 has 18 residues. The junction had 16 bases not matched to a gene; V was cut back by 1 base and J by 5 bases. Germline V gene data show CDR1 as LGHNA and CDR2 as YSLEER. The CDR3 DNA is TGCGCCAGCAGCCAAGGAACTGCTGGGAAGCGGGGTGGGGAGACCCAGTACTTC. It specifies CASSQGTAGKRGGETQYF.

This chain links TRBV7-2 with TRBJ2-5, with 13 bases aligning to TRBD2. The CDR3 is 19 residues long. V shed 1 base and J 2 bases; nucleotides not matched to a gene: 10. Germline loops: CDR1 SGHTA, CDR2 FQGNSA. The CDR3 DNA follows: TGTGCCAGCAGCTTAGTCTCCGGGACTAGCGGGACTAATCAAGAGACCCAGTACTTC. Its protein product is CASSLVSGTSGTNQETQYF.

The chain has TRBV14 and TRBJ2-1; TRBD2 matches at 7 bases. J gave up 4 bases and V 1 base, and 7 bases lay outside the gene matches. Germline-derived CDR1 and CDR2 are SGHDN and FVKESK. The CDR3 covers 16 residues. The CDR3, as DNA: TGTGCCAGCAGCCAAGTATGGGCTAGCGGATACAATGAGCAGTTCTTC. Its translation is CASSQVWASGYNEQFF.